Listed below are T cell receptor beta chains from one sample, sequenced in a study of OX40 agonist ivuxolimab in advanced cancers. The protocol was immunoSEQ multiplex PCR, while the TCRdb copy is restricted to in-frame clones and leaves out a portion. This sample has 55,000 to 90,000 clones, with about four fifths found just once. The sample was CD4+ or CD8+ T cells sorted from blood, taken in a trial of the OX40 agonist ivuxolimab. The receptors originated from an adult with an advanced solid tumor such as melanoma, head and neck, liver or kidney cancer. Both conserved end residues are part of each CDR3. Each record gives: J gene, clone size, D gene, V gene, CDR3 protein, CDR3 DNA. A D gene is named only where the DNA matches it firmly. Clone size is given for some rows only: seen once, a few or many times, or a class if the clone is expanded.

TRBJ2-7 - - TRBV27 CASSPRQGLTYEQYF TGTGCCAGCAGTCCCCGTCAGGGGCTGACCTACGAGCAGTACTTC
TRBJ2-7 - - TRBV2 CASSVGAGSSYEQYF TGTGCCAGCAGTGTAGGGGCAGGGAGCTCCTACGAGCAGTACTTC
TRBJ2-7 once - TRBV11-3 CASSLDRYEQYF TGTGCCAGCAGCTTAGATCGGTACGAGCAGTACTTC
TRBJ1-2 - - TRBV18 CASSPSVAVRGADGYTF TGTGCCAGCTCACCTAGTGTAGCAGTCAGGGGAGCAGATGGCTACACCTTC
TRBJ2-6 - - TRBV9 CASSPAGSGANVLTF TGTGCCAGCAGCCCCGCTGGGTCTGGGGCCAACGTCCTGACTTTC
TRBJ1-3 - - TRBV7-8 CASSFGEPSGNTIYF TGTGCCAGCAGCTTTGGGGAACCCTCTGGAAACACCATATATTTT
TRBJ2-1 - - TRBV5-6 CASSWDLGQSYNEQFF TGTGCCAGCAGCTGGGACCTCGGGCAGTCCTACAATGAGCAGTTCTTC
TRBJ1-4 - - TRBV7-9 CASSPEAEKLFF TGTGCCAGCAGCCCCGAAGCCGAAAAACTGTTTTTT
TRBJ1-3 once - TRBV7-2 CASSTGLSGNTIYF TGTGCCAGCAGCACCGGCCTCTCTGGAAACACCATATATTTT
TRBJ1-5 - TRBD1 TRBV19 CASNPRVTGTGGWGNQPQHF TGTGCCAGTAATCCCCGGGTCACCGGGACAGGGGGCTGGGGCAATCAGCCCCAGCATTTT
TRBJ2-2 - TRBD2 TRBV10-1 CASSGAGVSAGELFF TGCGCCAGCAGTGGAGCGGGGGTATCCGCCGGGGAGCTATTTTTT
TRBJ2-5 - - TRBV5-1 CASKAERVETQYF TGCGCCAGCAAGGCTGAACGGGTGGAGACCCAGTACTTC
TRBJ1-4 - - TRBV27 CASSLSYATNEKLFF TGTGCCAGCAGTTTATCTTATGCAACTAATGAAAAACTGTTTTTT
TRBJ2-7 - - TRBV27 CASSFGGFDEQYF TGTGCCAGCAGTTTCGGGGGTTTCGACGAGCAGTACTTC
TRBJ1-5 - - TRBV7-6 CASSSGGPTGSNQPQHF TGTGCCAGCAGCTCTGGGGGTCCCACAGGGAGCAATCAGCCCCAGCATTTT
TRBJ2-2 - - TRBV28 CASSLWGTGELFF TGTGCCAGCAGTTTGTGGGGGACCGGGGAGCTGTTTTTT
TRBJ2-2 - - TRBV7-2 CASSLVFVDGELFF TGTGCCAGCAGCTTAGTCTTCGTCGACGGGGAGCTGTTTTTT
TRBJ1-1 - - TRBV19 CASSIGLGRGNTEAFF TGTGCCAGTAGTATTGGTCTTGGCAGGGGGAACACTGAAGCTTTCTTT
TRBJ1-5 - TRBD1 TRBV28 CASSSPGGNQPQHF TGTGCCAGCAGTTCCCCAGGGGGAAATCAGCCCCAGCATTTT
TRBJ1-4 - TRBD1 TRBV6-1 CASSGTGQGPTNEKLFF TGTGCCAGCAGTGGAACGGGACAGGGGCCAACTAATGAAAAACTGTTTTTT
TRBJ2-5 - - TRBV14 CASSQEGFRPGAQYF TGTGCCAGCAGCCAAGAGGGGTTCCGGCCGGGGGCCCAGTACTTC
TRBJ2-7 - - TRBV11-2 CASSLSGEWGRPSSYEQYF TGTGCCAGCAGCCTCTCGGGGGAATGGGGCCGACCAAGCTCCTACGAGCAGTACTTC
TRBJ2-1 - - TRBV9 CASSTGDEQFF TGTGCCAGCAGCACGGGCGATGAGCAGTTCTTC
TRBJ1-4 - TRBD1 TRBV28 CASSPRGGLHEKLFF TGTGCCAGCAGTCCCAGGGGGGGCCTCCATGAAAAACTGTTTTTT
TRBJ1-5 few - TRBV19 CASTSLAVEGQPQHF TGTGCCAGTACGTCCTTAGCGGTAGAAGGTCAGCCCCAGCATTTT
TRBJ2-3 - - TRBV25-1 CASSDLLGPSTDTQYF TGTGCCAGCAGTGACTTGTTGGGTCCGAGCACAGATACGCAGTATTTT
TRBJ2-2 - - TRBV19 CASSIGGGNTGELFF TGTGCCAGTAGTATAGGCGGAGGGAACACCGGGGAGCTGTTTTTT
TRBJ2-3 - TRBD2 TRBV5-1 CASSATSGGATDTQYF TGCGCCAGCAGCGCTACTAGCGGGGGGGCAACAGATACGCAGTATTTT
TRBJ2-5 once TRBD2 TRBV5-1 CASSLRLAGGQETQYF TGCGCCAGCAGCTTGAGGTTAGCGGGGGGGCAAGAGACCCAGTACTTC
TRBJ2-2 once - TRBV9 CASSAQGIGSTGELFF TGTGCCAGCAGCGCGCAGGGGATTGGTTCTACCGGGGAGCTGTTTTTT
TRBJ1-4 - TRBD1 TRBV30 CAWSARQGANEKLFF TGTGCCTGGAGTGCTCGACAGGGGGCCAACGAAAAACTGTTTTTT
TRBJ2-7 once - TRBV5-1 CASSSRGSGIGEQYF TGCGCCAGCAGCTCTCGAGGGTCAGGGATAGGGGAGCAGTACTTC
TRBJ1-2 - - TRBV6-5 CASSQGTGANYGYTF TGTGCCAGCAGCCAAGGGACGGGAGCTAACTATGGCTACACCTTC
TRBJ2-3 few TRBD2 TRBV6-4 CASSELAGGKDTQYF TGTGCCAGCAGTGAACTAGCCGGGGGGAAAGATACGCAGTATTTT
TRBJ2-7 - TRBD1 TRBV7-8 CASNPRQGAYEQYF TGTGCCAGCAACCCGAGACAGGGAGCCTACGAGCAGTACTTC
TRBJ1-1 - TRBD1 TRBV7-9 CASSPKGQGNTEAFF TGTGCCAGCAGCCCCAAGGGACAGGGGAACACTGAAGCTTTCTTT
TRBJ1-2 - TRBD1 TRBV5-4 CASSSWMAARGHGYTF TGTGCCAGCAGCTCTTGGATGGCTGCCAGGGGGCATGGCTACACCTTC
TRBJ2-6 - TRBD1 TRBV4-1 CASSPHGDRVSGANVLTF TGCGCCAGCAGCCCCCATGGGGACAGGGTCTCTGGGGCCAACGTCCTGACTTTC
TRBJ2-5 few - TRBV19 CACSTGGTETQYF TGTGCCTGCTCGACGGGCGGTACAGAGACCCAGTACTTC
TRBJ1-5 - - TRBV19 CASNGRVYGRRNQPQHF TGTGCCAGTAATGGGAGAGTGTATGGGAGACGCAATCAGCCCCAGCATTTT
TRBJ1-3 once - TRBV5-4 CASSQDWMTGGVGNTIYF TGTGCCAGCAGCCAAGATTGGATGACAGGCGGAGTCGGAAACACCATATATTTT
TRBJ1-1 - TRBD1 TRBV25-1 CASKGARTEAFF TGTGCCAGTAAGGGGGCGCGGACTGAAGCTTTCTTT
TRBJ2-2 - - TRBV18 CASSPRQNTGELFF TGTGCCAGCTCCCCCCGACAGAACACCGGGGAGCTGTTTTTT
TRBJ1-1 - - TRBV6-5 CASSLDTEAFF TGTGCCAGCAGTCTTGACACTGAAGCTTTCTTT
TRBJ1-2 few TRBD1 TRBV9 CASSVAGQGARYGYTF TGTGCCAGCAGCGTAGCGGGACAGGGGGCGAGGTATGGCTACACCTTC
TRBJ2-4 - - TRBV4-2 CASSQEIGRDIQYF TGTGCCAGCAGCCAGGAGATCGGTCGGGACATTCAGTACTTC
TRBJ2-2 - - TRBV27 CASSMGWRTGELFF TGTGCCAGCAGTATGGGGTGGCGCACCGGGGAGCTGTTTTTT
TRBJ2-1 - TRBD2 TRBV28 CASSLPPSRGGSYNEQFF TGTGCCAGCAGTTTACCTCCGTCCCGGGGGGGGTCCTACAATGAGCAGTTCTTC
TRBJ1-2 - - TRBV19 CASTIVNPTRSGYTF TGTGCCAGTACCATTGTAAACCCTACCCGAAGCGGCTACACCTTC
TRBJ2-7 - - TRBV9 CASSAGGATEQYF TGTGCCAGCAGCGCTGGGGGGGCTACCGAGCAGTACTTC
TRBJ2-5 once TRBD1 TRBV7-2 CASSLVDRAVIETQYF TGTGCCAGCAGCTTAGTGGACAGGGCGGTAATAGAGACCCAGTACTTC
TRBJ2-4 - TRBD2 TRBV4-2 CASSQDGGGREAKNIQYF TGTGCCAGCAGCCAAGATGGCGGGGGGCGCGAGGCCAAAAACATTCAGTACTTC
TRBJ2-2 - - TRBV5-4 CASSLDQAGELFF TGTGCCAGCAGCTTGGATCAGGCCGGGGAGCTGTTTTTT
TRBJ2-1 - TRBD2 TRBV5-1 CASSFGLAGGPSHEQFF TGCGCCAGCAGCTTTGGACTAGCGGGGGGGCCTAGTCATGAGCAGTTCTTC
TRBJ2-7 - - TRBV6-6 CASTQPGLSYEQYF TGTGCCAGCACGCAACCGGGACTTTCCTACGAGCAGTACTTC
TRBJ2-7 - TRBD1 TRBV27 CASRGLGQGGNEQYF TGTGCCAGCAGAGGCCTGGGACAGGGGGGGAACGAGCAGTACTTC
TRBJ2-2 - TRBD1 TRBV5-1 CASSPRTGTNTGELFF TGCGCCAGCAGCCCTAGGACAGGGACAAACACCGGGGAGCTGTTTTTT
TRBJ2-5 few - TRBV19 CASALWGSQETQYF TGTGCCAGCGCACTGTGGGGGAGCCAAGAGACCCAGTACTTC